This T cell receptor (beta chain) stems from a study of Ad26.COV2.S vaccination and SARS-CoV-2 variants (dated by TCRdb to about 2021). With respect to the entire study: Vaccine-arm donors came from COV1001, a multicentre, randomized, double-blind, placebo-controlled phase I-IIa trial of Ad26.COV2.S in healthy adults. Investigators remained blinded to trial group allocation during experiments and outcome assessment. Trial participants were randomized into five groups of five: low-dose or high-dose Ad26.COV2.S given once or twice, or placebo on both occasions. The specificity and breadth of SARS-CoV-2-reactive T cell receptors after Ad26.COV2.S vaccination were assessed by TCRbeta repertoire sequencing. A total of some 30 samples were included in the TCR-sequenced set, comprising around 19 Ad26.COV2.S vaccine recipients, 5 placebo recipients and 8 SARS-CoV-2 convalescent individuals. Ad26.COV2.S was administered intramuscularly at 5 x 10^10 or 1 x 10^11 viral particles, either as a single shot or as two shots given 56 days apart. Overall study results and their limits: The study lacked the statistical power to compare responses across vaccine doses or regimens. Substantial breadth of spike-specific CD8+ and CD4+ T cell responses was reported after vaccination. Vaccine and placebo recipients had comparable non-spike TCR breadth, which fits with the vaccine containing only spike. Compared with placebo recipients, Ad26.COV2.S recipients showed higher spike-specific TCR breadth (P = 0.0014). According to the authors, total T cell responses may have been underestimated by the TCR breadth and depth analyses.

Concerning this clone itself: The antigen it recognizes is unknown. Base quality data are lacking; no much larger clone is found one base away.

The immunoSEQ Assay was the method used to sequence TCRbeta CDR3 regions. After extraction, genomic DNA underwent amplification by bias-controlled multiplex PCR, followed by high-throughput sequencing. On the authors' methods: To quantify the absolute abundance of each unique TCRbeta CDR3 region, sequences were collapsed and filtered. Usable DNA was measured by amplifying reference genes present in all nucleated cells, and TCRbeta template counts were normalized to that usable DNA to estimate T cell fraction. Repertoire TCRs were annotated as SARS-CoV-2-specific by exact matching of V gene, CDR3 amino acid sequence and J gene to a known reactive TCR set. MIRA supplied the reference SARS-CoV-2 TCR set, which was filtered for enrichment in COVID-19-positive ImmuneCODE repertoires so that public or cross-reactive TCRs were removed. Using the MIRA antigens, annotated TCRs were further analysed by specific ORF or by position within an ORF. Depth was the summed frequency of annotated unique rearrangements, while breadth was defined as annotated unique rearrangements over total unique productive rearrangements. Two-sided Wilcoxon rank-sum tests were applied when comparing TCR breadth between groups. In its TCRdb copy, this immuneACCESS table keeps in-frame sequences only and misses some clones. Where compared with another copy, unresolved V genes explain less than half of these, and the others have no known cause. V and J calls and clone size come straight from that table; D and trimming were deduced from the DNA. This sample comprises almost 400,000 clones, about 88% of them detected only once. The top ten constitute over 1.5% of the sample.

Counted from cysteine to phenylalanine, this CDR3 has 13 amino acids. Just the 39-base CDR3 DNA is kept, in frame starting at base 1. The germline ends are 13 bases apart after V is trimmed by 3 bases and J by 10 bases. CDR1 is given as LGHDT and CDR2 as YNNKEL, both from the germline V gene (reference sequence). The treatment or condition label on this specimen signifies: some 20 received Ad26.COV2.S at low or high dose, single or two shots; roughly five received placebo; per-sample allocation not given. For vaccine and placebo recipients, repertoires were sequenced using samples collected on day 63 after the first injection. Cohort 1b enrolled fewer than 30 adults aged 18-55 years at a single site in Boston, USA, between 29 July and 7 August 2020. Ad26.COV2.S was a replication-incompetent adenovirus type 26 vector that expressed a prefusion-stabilized SARS-CoV-2 spike protein derived from the original Wuhan strain.

The TCR originated in a person between 18 and 65 years old who received the Ad26.COV2.S COVID-19 vaccine or a placebo. The chain was built from TRBV3-1 (or the pseudogene TRBV3-2) and TRBJ2-1, and the D gene may be TRBD1, 6 bases matching. Sequenced here: peripheral blood, sampled in a trial of Ad26.COV2.S vaccine versus placebo. The CDR3 amino acid sequence is: CASSQQGIAEQFF. The nucleotide sequence is TGTGCCAGCAGCCAGCAGGGGATAGCGGAGCAGTTCTTC.